What follows is one T cell receptor beta chain and its context. Its target antigen remains unknown. Base quality data are lacking; no much larger clone is found one base away. Participants in the prospective study were enrolled through a virtual design, were aged about 18 to 90 years, and lived in 24 United States geographic areas. To assign participants to cohorts, the prospective study relied on clinical history that participants themselves reported in a screening survey and a study questionnaire. Each participant in the prospective study had whole blood, serum and a nasopharyngeal or oropharyngeal swab collected by mobile phlebotomists. Participants in the prospective study had the option to provide additional blood draws and questionnaires over an approximately 2-month period. Prospective study blood samples were shipped either frozen or at room temperature before DNA extraction. TCRbeta CDR3 regions were amplified from genomic DNA using the immunoSEQ Assay, a bias-controlled multiplex PCR. On the study's bioinformatics: Within the assay, amplification of reference gene primers was used to estimate how many nucleated cells each sample contained. To quantify the absolute abundance of each unique TCRbeta CDR3 rearrangement, sequence reads were collapsed and filtered. For each sample, productive Simpson clonality was calculated as the square root of Simpson's diversity index over productive rearrangements. Not all clones reach the TCRdb copy of this immuneACCESS table, which keeps in-frame sequences only. Checked studies attribute under half of the gap to unresolved V genes and leave the rest unexplained. V and J calls and clone size follow that table, whereas D and trimming were derived from the DNA. Present in this sample are about 210,000 clones, roughly 89% of which were seen just once. The top ten clonotypes cover around a tenth of the sample.

The data belong to a study of blood T cell repertoires in COVID-19 (dated by TCRdb to the early 2020s). Turning to the overall study: Collaborator samples came from the United States, Italy and Spain and covered acute and convalescent phases of COVID-19. The prospective study material was composed of cDNA or gDNA derived from T cells, B-cell-depleted T cells, or PBMCs. Subjects who had been exposed to COVID-19, were actively infected with it, or had recovered from it provided the deeply sampled blood TCRbeta repertoires that made up the dataset. A freely available public database, intended as a resource for researchers studying the immune response to SARS-CoV-2, is where the repertoires were released. Samples came from the ongoing ImmuneRACE study (first 160 participants) plus 1,254 subjects from 6 global collaborators. Sample metadata almost always included a de-identified subject ID, COVID-19 status, age in years and sex. Where available, HLA class I and class II types were taken from metadata supplied by the sample provider and were not determined by assay-based typing.

General findings and caveats noted by the study authors: Clinical and demographic metadata were provided uncurated, with the amount varying by source and participant.

Compared with germline, V lacks 5 bases and J lacks 3 bases; bases without a gene match: 3. The germline V gene specifies MGHRA as CDR1 and YSYEKL as CDR2. CDR3 length: 13 amino acids, cysteine to phenylalanine. Only CDR3 DNA is held: 39 bases, read in frame from base 1. Sequenced sample: PBMCs or T cells enriched from blood (not recorded which). This chain is built from TRBV4-1 and TRBJ2-5, with 7 bases in between that match TRBD1. This TCR was recovered from a man in his late teens or twenties with acute COVID-19. This receptor has the CDR3 CASSRGQKETQYF. The DNA sequence reads TGCGCCAGCAGCAGGGGACAGAAAGAGACCCAGTACTTC.